These 15 T cell receptor beta chains share one sample of origin, sequenced in a study of CD8 T cells in ankylosing spondylitis. Using its own MiXCR run on the 5' RACE reads, TCRdb lists one record per CDR3 protein. Of roughly 160,000 distinct CDR3 sequences listed, 9.8% were seen once; the top ten hold less than 15%. The sequenced sample was blood, either unsorted or a sorted T cell fraction (not recorded which). Every receptor here comes from a female donor with ankylosing spondylitis or in good health (not recorded which).

This clonotype has only a few counts. The J gene is TRBJ2-5, the V gene TRBV6-2 or TRBV6-3; TRBD1 matches 9 bases. J lost 4 bases, V lost 2 bases, and 5 bases had no gene match. Germline V gene lookup returns CDR1 MNHEY and CDR2 SVGEGT. The CDR3 is made up of 15 amino acids. Here the CDR3 reads CASSYGTGTGETQYF. The CDR3 bases are TGTGCCAGCAGTTACGGGACAGGGACGGGAGAGACCCAGTACTTC.

At least ten counts were recorded for this clonotype. The genes are TRBV5-1 and TRBJ2-5; possible D gene TRBD1, 5 bases. There are 13 residues in the CDR3. The germline V gene encodes CDR1 SGHRS and CDR2 YFSETQ. Trimming removed 3 bases from V and 4 bases from J, with 10 bases in between. The CDR3 here is CASSSDRGETQYF. CDR3 sequence (DNA): TGCGCCAGCAGCTCGGATAGGGGAGAGACCCAGTACTTC. Filled out from reference TRBV5-1 and TRBJ2-5, the complete variable domain reads KAGVTQTPRYLIKTRGQQVTLSCSPISGHRSVSWYQQTPGQGLQFLFEYFSETQRNKGNFPGRFSGRQFSNSRSEMNVSTLELGDSALYLCASSSDRGETQYFGPGTRLLVL.

The genes are TRBV20-1 and TRBJ2-3; tentatively, D is TRBD1 or TRBD2 (5 bases each). The CDR3 contains 14 residues. Germline CDR1 DFQATT, CDR2 SNEGSKA (reference sequence). V was cut by 8 bases and J by 1 base, with 16 bases left in between. CDR3 nucleotides: TGCAGTCAACCCGGGACCTCTGGCACAGATACGCAGTATTTT. This codes for CSQPGTSGTDTQYF.

The chain links TRBV6-2 or TRBV6-3 to TRBJ1-1, with unresolved D. CDR1 is MNHEY, CDR2 SVGEGT, per germline. Trimming pared 4 bases from V and 0 bases from J, leaving 9 bases between. The CDR3 has 14 amino acids. The CDR3 DNA follows: TGTGCCAGCAGTTGGATAGCTATGAACACTGAAGCTTTCTTT. Its protein product is CASSWIAMNTEAFF.

This clonotype was counted only a few times. J is TRBJ2-3 and V is TRBV14, with 11 bases lining up with TRBD2. Germline CDR1 SGHDN, CDR2 FVKESK. CDR3 length: 17 residues. Unmatched junction bases numbered 2, after V lost 0 bases and J lost 0 bases. CDR3 in amino acids: CASSQDWTSGSTDTQYF. The CDR3 coding sequence is TGTGCCAGCAGCCAAGACTGGACTAGCGGGAGCACAGATACGCAGTATTTT.

The table lists this clonotype with many counts. V is TRBV2 and J is TRBJ2-7; 9 bases match TRBD1. V dropped 11 bases and J dropped 3; count of bases not matched to a gene: 11. The CDR3 is 14 amino acids. Germline CDR1 and CDR2: SNHLY and FYNNEI. CDR3 protein: CASLKGDRVYEQYF. In DNA form, the CDR3 reads TGTGCCTCCCTAAAAGGGGACAGGGTCTACGAGCAGTACTTC.

This chain links TRBV7-2 with TRBJ2-7; the D gene is possibly TRBD2 (6 bases). Looked up from germline, CDR1 is SGHTA and CDR2 is FQGNSA. The V end was cut by 5 bases, the J end by 0 bases, with 14 bases between. The CDR3 sequence is 15 residues long. CDR3 DNA: TGTGCCAGCAGCAAAGGGGCGGGACTCTCCTACGAGCAGTACTTC. Translating gives CASSKGAGLSYEQYF.

The chain carries TRBV27 and TRBJ2-5, with a tentative D call TRBD1 (6 bases). The length of the CDR3 is 17 residues. From germline, CDR1 is MNHEY and CDR2 SMNVEV (reference sequence). V was clipped by 5 bases and J by 1 base, with 20 bases between them. The CDR3 DNA follows: TGTGCCAGCAGTGTAGCTACAGGTGGGGGCTTCCAAGAGACCCAGTACTTC. It encodes CASSVATGGGFQETQYF.

CDR3 DNA sequence: TGCGCCAGCTCTCAGCGGGAGGGTCCCGAGCAGTACTTC. Amino acids: CASSQREGPEQYF. The chain uses TRBV5-1 and TRBJ2-7; 10 bases line up with TRBD2. CDR1 SGHRS and CDR2 YFSETQ come from the germline V gene. Trimming cost V 7 bases and J 6 bases; bases outside gene matches: 7. CDR3 length: 13 residues.

This clonotype was found a few times. The chain recombines TRBV20-1 with TRBJ2-5; D is uncertain. Germline V lookup: CDR1 DFQATT, CDR2 SNEGSKA (reference sequence). V lost 0 bases to trimming and J lost 2 bases, with 13 bases between them. The CDR3 consists of 15 residues. The CDR3 here is CSARDSVTQQETQYF. Here the CDR3 DNA reads TGCAGTGCTAGAGATAGTGTGACCCAACAAGAGACCCAGTACTTC.

In this sample, this clonotype turned up a few times. The rearrangement uses TRBV20-1 and TRBJ2-7; TRBD1 or TRBD2 may be the D gene (6 bases each). From germline, CDR1 is DFQATT and CDR2 SNEGSKA (reference sequence). The length of the CDR3 is 16 residues. The ends were cut back, 0 bases at V and 6 bases at J, with 21 bases in the middle. The CDR3 DNA reads as TGCAGTGCTAGAGAGGCGCGGGGTTCGTCGACAGGCGAGCAGTACTTC. It specifies CSAREARGSSTGEQYF.

This clonotype has only a few counts. Written as DNA, the CDR3 is TGCGCCAGCAGTGATGGGCGGGTCCTCGAGCAGTACTTC. Amino acid sequence: CASSDGRVLEQYF. This rearrangement joins TRBV10-2 to TRBJ2-7; perhaps TRBD2 as D (5 bases). The CDR3 is made up of 13 amino acids. V was pared by 3 bases and J by 6 bases, with 12 bases between. Germline V gene data show CDR1 as WSHSY and CDR2 as SAAADI.

The chain links TRBV4-3 to TRBJ2-1, with a possible D match to TRBD2 (6 bases). Germline values: CDR1 LGHNA, CDR2 YSLEER. Trimming left V 1 base short and J 2 bases short, with 9 bases between. The CDR3 covers 15 residues. The CDR3, as DNA: TGCGCCAGCAGCCAAGGGGGCGGGGCCTACAATGAGCAGTTCTTC. It is translated as CASSQGGGAYNEQFF.

This clonotype has only a few counts. The chain couples TRBV5-1 to TRBJ1-1; possibly TRBD1 for D (6 bases). Germline assignment: CDR1 SGHRS and CDR2 YFSETQ. This CDR3 spans 14 amino acids. Trimming cost V 3 bases and J 1 base, with 10 bases left between them. The CDR3 loop is CASSWGDTNTEAFF. For the CDR3, the DNA is TGCGCCAGCAGCTGGGGGGACACGAACACTGAAGCTTTCTTT.

The chain employs TRBV5-1 and TRBJ2-5, with 10 bases that match TRBD1. This CDR3 spans 18 amino acids. In germline, CDR1 is SGHRS, CDR2 YFSETQ. V lost 4 bases and J lost 0; bases outside the gene matches: 12. The DNA of the CDR3 is TGCGCCAGCAGCCCCGGGACAGGGGTTCTCTTGTACCAAGAGACCCAGTACTTC. It codes for CASSPGTGVLLYQETQYF. Based on the CDR3 plus reference TRBV5-1 and TRBJ2-5, the full variable domain is KAGVTQTPRYLIKTRGQQVTLSCSPISGHRSVSWYQQTPGQGLQFLFEYFSETQRNKGNFPGRFSGRQFSNSRSEMNVSTLELGDSALYLCASSPGTGVLLYQETQYFGPGTRLLVL.